This T cell receptor (beta chain) was recovered during a study of blood T cell repertoires in COVID-19. Study information: Researchers got acute and convalescent COVID-19 samples from the United States, Italy and Spain. PBMCs, B-cell-depleted T cells, or T cells were the source of the cDNA or gDNA that made up the material.

Per the authors' pipeline: Amplification of reference gene primers was used by the study to estimate nucleated cell counts. Sequencing used immunoSEQ multiplex PCR; TCRdb keeps in-frame clones, though not all of them. V, J and clone size are those of that table, while D and trimming were read from the DNA. The sample lists fewer than 350,000 clones, nearly 90% occurring once. Trimming stripped 8 bases from V and 5 bases from J, with 13 bases between. The CDR3 length is 13 residues. Germline V gene sequence: CDR1 LNHDA, CDR2 SQIVND (reference sequence). This clone occurred once. The sequencing input was peripheral blood. This chain links TRBV19 with TRBJ1-5; D is unresolved. The clonotype was recovered from a young man with active or convalescent COVID-19. CDR3 protein: CASAGAFDQPQHF. The CDR3 DNA follows: TGTGCCAGTGCGGGAGCCTTCGATCAGCCCCAGCATTTT. Using reference TRBV19 and TRBJ1-5 for the parts outside the CDR3, the full variable domain is DGGITQSPKYLFRKEGQNVTLSCEQNLNHDAMYWYRQDPGQGLRLIYYSQIVNDFQKGDIAEGYSVSREKKESFPLTVTSAQKNPTAFYLCASAGAFDQPQHFGDGTRLSIL.